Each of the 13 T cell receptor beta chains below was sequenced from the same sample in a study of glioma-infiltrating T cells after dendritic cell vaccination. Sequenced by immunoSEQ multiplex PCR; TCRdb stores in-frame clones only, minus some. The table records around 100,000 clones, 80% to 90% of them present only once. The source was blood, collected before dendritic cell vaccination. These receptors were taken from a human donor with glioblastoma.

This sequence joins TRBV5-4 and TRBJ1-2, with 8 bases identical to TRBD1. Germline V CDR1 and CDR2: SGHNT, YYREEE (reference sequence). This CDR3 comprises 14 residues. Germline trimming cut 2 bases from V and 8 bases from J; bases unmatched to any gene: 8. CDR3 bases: TGTGCCAGCAGCTTCTCAGGGGGCGCTAGAGGCTACACCTTC. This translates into CASSFSGGARGYTF.

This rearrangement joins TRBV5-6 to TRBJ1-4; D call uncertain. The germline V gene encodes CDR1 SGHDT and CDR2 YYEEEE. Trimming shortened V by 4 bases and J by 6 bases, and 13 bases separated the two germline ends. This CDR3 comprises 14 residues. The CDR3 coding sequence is TGTGCCAGCAGCCTGAGAGAGGAGTATGAAAAACTGTTTTTT. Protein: CASSLREEYEKLFF.

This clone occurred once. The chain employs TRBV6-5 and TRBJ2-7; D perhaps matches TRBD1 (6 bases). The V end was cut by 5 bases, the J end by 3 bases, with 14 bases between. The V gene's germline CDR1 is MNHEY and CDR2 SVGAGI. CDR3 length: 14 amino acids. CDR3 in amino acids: CASSRTVFGYEQYF. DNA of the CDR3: TGTGCCAGCAGTCGGACAGTCTTTGGCTACGAGCAGTACTTC.

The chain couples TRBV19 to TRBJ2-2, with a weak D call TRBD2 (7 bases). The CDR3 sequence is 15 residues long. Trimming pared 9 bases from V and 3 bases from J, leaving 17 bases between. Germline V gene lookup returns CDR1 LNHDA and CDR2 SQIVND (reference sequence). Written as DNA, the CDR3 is TGTGCCAGCGCCCTTGGGGGGGCGGACACCGGGGAGCTGTTTTTT. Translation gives CASALGGADTGELFF. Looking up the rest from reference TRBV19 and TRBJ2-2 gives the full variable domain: DGGITQSPKYLFRKEGQNVTLSCEQNLNHDAMYWYRQDPGQGLRLIYYSQIVNDFQKGDIAEGYSVSREKKESFPLTVTSAQKNPTAFYLCASALGGADTGELFFGEGSRLTVL.

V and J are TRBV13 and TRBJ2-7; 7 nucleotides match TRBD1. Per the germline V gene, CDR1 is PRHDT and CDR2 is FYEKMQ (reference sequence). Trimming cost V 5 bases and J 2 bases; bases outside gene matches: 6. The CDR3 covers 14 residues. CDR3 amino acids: CASSLTGYTYEQYF. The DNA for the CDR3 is TGTGCCAGCAGCCTGACAGGGTACACCTACGAGCAGTACTTC.

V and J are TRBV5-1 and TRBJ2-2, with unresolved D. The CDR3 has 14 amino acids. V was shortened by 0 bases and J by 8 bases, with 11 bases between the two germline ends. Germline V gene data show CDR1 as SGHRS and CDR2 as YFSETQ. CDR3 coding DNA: TGCGCCAGCAGCTTGGAAATTTTCACTGGGGAGCTGTTTTTT. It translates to CASSLEIFTGELFF. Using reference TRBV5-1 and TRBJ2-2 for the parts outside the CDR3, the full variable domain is KAGVTQTPRYLIKTRGQQVTLSCSPISGHRSVSWYQQTPGQGLQFLFEYFSETQRNKGNFPGRFSGRQFSNSRSEMNVSTLELGDSALYLCASSLEIFTGELFFGEGSRLTVL.

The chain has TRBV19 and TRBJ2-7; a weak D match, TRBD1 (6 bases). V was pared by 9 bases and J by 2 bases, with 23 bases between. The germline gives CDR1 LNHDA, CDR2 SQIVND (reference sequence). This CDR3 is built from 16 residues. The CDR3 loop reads CARYKEGNRATYEQYF. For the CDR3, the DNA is TGTGCCAGGTATAAAGAAGGGAACAGGGCAACCTACGAGCAGTACTTC.

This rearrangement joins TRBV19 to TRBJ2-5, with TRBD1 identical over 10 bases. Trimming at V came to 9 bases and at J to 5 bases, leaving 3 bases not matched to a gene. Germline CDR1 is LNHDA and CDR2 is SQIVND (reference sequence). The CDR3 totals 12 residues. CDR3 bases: TGTGCCAGCTTGGGACAGGGGGAGACCCAGTACTTC. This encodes CASLGQGETQYF. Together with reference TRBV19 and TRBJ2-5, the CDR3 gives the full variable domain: DGGITQSPKYLFRKEGQNVTLSCEQNLNHDAMYWYRQDPGQGLRLIYYSQIVNDFQKGDIAEGYSVSREKKESFPLTVTSAQKNPTAFYLCASLGQGETQYFGPGTRLLVL.

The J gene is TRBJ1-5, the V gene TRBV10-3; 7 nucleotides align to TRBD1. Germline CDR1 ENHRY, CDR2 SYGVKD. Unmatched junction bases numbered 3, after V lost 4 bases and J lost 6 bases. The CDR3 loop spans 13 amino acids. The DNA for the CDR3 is TGTGCCATCAGTGCCCCAGGGGGTCAGCCCCAGCATTTT. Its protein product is CAISAPGGQPQHF.

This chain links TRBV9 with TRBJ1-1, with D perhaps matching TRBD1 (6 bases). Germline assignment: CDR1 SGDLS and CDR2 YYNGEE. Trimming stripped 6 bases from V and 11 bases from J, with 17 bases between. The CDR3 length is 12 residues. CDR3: CASTPMGTWAFF. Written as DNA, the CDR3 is TGTGCCAGCACCCCAATGGGGACATGGGCTTTCTTT.

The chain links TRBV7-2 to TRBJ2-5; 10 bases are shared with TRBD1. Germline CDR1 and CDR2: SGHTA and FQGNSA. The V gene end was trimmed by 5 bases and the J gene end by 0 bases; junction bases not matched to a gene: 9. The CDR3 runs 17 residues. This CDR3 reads CASSPMGTGDYQETQYF. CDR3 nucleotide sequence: TGTGCCAGCAGCCCGATGGGGACAGGGGATTACCAAGAGACCCAGTACTTC.

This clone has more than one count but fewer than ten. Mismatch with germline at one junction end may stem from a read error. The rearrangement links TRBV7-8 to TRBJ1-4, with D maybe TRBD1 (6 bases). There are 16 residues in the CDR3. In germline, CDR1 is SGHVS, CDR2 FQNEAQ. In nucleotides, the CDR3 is TGTGACAGCAGCTTAGGCCAGACAGGCGGTGGTGAAAAACTGTTTTTT. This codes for CDSSLGQTGGGEKLFF.

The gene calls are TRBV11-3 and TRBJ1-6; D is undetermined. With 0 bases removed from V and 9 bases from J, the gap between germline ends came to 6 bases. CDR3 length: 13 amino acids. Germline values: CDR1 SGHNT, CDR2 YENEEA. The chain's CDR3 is CASSLDEGSPLHF. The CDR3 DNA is TGTGCCAGCAGCTTAGATGAGGGTTCACCCCTCCACTTT.